These 29 T cell receptor beta chains were all obtained from the same sample, sequenced in a study of blood T cell repertoires in COVID-19. The protocol was immunoSEQ multiplex PCR, while the TCRdb copy is restricted to in-frame clones and leaves out a portion. The sample shows over 120,000 clones, about 88% of them seen only once. Sequenced material: peripheral blood. The receptors come from a human donor with acute or convalescent COVID-19. The donor label of this sample is uncertain.

CDR3 sequence (DNA): TGTGCCACCAGCAGAGGAGAACAGATATCTATAGCCAAAAACATTCAGTACTTC. Its protein is CATSRGEQISIAKNIQYF. The chain is built from TRBV15 and TRBJ2-4; D remains ambiguous. V dropped 1 base and J dropped 0 bases, with 16 bases sitting between them. This CDR3 region has 18 residues. Germline V gene lookup returns CDR1 LNHNV and CDR2 YYDKDF (reference sequence).

The CDR3: CATSAVNQPQHF. The CDR3 DNA is TGTGCCACCAGCGCAGTCAATCAGCCCCAGCATTTT. This rearrangement joins TRBV24-1 to TRBJ1-5, with D uncertain. This CDR3 contains 12 residues. CDR1 is KGHDR and CDR2 is SFDVKD in the germline V gene. The ends were cut back, 7 bases at V and 3 bases at J, with 6 bases in the middle.

The genes are TRBV12-3 or TRBV12-4 and TRBJ1-4, with 9 bases identical to TRBD1. Trimming at V came to 5 bases and at J to 11 bases, leaving 6 bases not matched to a gene. This CDR3 comprises 13 residues. The CDR3 protein is CASSRTGEGKLFF. The CDR3 DNA reads as TGTGCCAGCAGTCGGACAGGGGAGGGGAAACTGTTTTTT.

In this sample, this clone turned up a few times. The chain has TRBV5-1 and TRBJ2-2; TRBD2 aligns across 12 bases. Trimming at V came to 5 bases and at J to 2 bases, leaving 1 base not matched to a gene. CDR1 and CDR2 (germline): SGHRS, YFSETQ. This CDR3 has 15 residues. The CDR3 is CASRLAGGNTGELFF. CDR3 DNA sequence: TGCGCCAGCAGACTAGCGGGGGGCAACACCGGGGAGCTGTTTTTT.

This clone was observed a single time. V is TRBV4-3 and J is TRBJ2-2; D is possibly TRBD1 (6 bases). Germline assignment: CDR1 LGHNA and CDR2 YSLEER. The CDR3 extends over 16 amino acids. V was trimmed by 3 bases and J by 0 bases, leaving 11 bases between them. Here the CDR3 DNA reads TGCGCCAGCAGCCAGAGACAGGCTTCGAACACCGGGGAGCTGTTTTTT. Encoded protein: CASSQRQASNTGELFF.

This clone came up once. The chain combines TRBV7-2 with TRBJ1-1, with 10 bases matching TRBD1. With 5 bases clipped from V and 3 bases from J, the junction kept 6 bases outside the gene matches. CDR3 length: 15 amino acids. Looked up from germline, CDR1 is SGHTA and CDR2 is FQGNSA. The CDR3 nucleotides read TGTGCCAGCAGCCCCTGGACAGGGGGGCACACTGAAGCTTTCTTT. It codes for CASSPWTGGHTEAFF.

The chain employs TRBV19 and TRBJ1-1; possibly TRBD1 for D (5 bases). Germline CDR1 is LNHDA and CDR2 is SQIVND (reference sequence). The V and J ends lost 3 bases and 5 bases respectively, with 13 bases between them. There are 14 residues in the CDR3. CDR3 bases: TGTGCCAGTAGTATCAGTATGCGGGGGACTGAAGCTTTCTTT. Its translation: CASSISMRGTEAFF.

This clone was counted between two and nine times. The chain combines TRBV18 with TRBJ1-3; D not resolved. Trimming removed 0 bases at V and 0 bases at J, with 6 bases between. This CDR3 has 15 amino acids. Germline lookup yields CDR1 KGHSH and CDR2 LQKENI. The CDR3 coding sequence is TGTGCCAGCTCACCACCGGCTGGCTCTGGAAACACCATATATTTT. The encoded protein is CASSPPAGSGNTIYF.

The chain uses TRBV25-1 and TRBJ1-1, with 8 nucleotides matching TRBD1. Germline CDR1 and CDR2: MGHDK and SYGVNS. J gave up 5 bases and V 2 bases, and 4 bases lay outside the gene matches. CDR3 length: 14 residues. CDR3 sequence (DNA): TGTGCCAGCAGTGAACAGGGGGCGCAGACTGAAGCTTTCTTT. It yields the protein CASSEQGAQTEAFF.

The chain joins TRBV7-9 to TRBJ1-1, with D perhaps TRBD1 (5 bases). The CDR3 contains 16 residues. The V and J ends lost 2 bases and 11 bases respectively, with 24 bases between them. Germline loops: CDR1 SEHNR, CDR2 FQNEAQ (reference sequence). The CDR3, as DNA: TGTGCCAGCAGCTTACAAAGATTGAGACAGCCGGAGGGGGCTTTCTTT. Its translation: CASSLQRLRQPEGAFF.

The genes are TRBV7-2 and TRBJ1-3; D is undetermined. The CDR3 runs to 15 residues. Trimming took off 4 bases at V and 0 bases at J, with 10 bases between the two ends. Germline V CDR1 and CDR2: SGHTA, FQGNSA. As DNA, the CDR3 is TGTGCCAGCAGCTCCGGACTTGCCTCTGGAAACACCATATATTTT. Residues: CASSSGLASGNTIYF.

The chain joins TRBV18 to TRBJ1-3; D is uncertain. The CDR3 length is 15 residues. Germline values: CDR1 KGHSH, CDR2 LQKENI. The V end was cut by 0 bases, the J end by 0 bases, with 6 bases between. The CDR3 DNA sequence: TGTGCCAGCTCACCACCGGGGAGCTCTGGAAACACCATATATTTT. Protein sequence: CASSPPGSSGNTIYF.

For this clone: The sample contains more than one DNA sequence encoding this CDR3. V gene TRBV4-3 combines with J gene TRBJ2-1; TRBD2 matches at 12 bases. Per the germline V gene, CDR1 is LGHNA and CDR2 is YSLEER. The V and J ends lost 0 bases and 3 bases, in that order; junction bases with no gene match: 3. The CDR3 length is 17 residues. The CDR3 bases are TGCGCCAGCAGCCAAGATCGGGGACTAGCGGGCTACAATGAGCAGTTCTTC. Translation gives CASSQDRGLAGYNEQFF.

V usage is TRBV6-5 and J usage is TRBJ1-6; D remains unclear. This CDR3 has 14 residues. V lost 5 bases to trimming and J lost 3 bases, with 8 bases between them. Germline loops: CDR1 MNHEY, CDR2 SVGAGI. The DNA of the CDR3 is TGTGCCAGCAGTCCTCAGGACTATAATTCACCCCTCCACTTT. Translating it yields CASSPQDYNSPLHF.

This sequence joins TRBV30 and TRBJ2-1, with 9 bases matching TRBD1. Losses at the gene ends were 5 bases for V and 9 bases for J; bases not matched to a gene: 11. The CDR3 is 14 amino acids. Germline V gene data show CDR1 as GTSNPN and CDR2 as SVGIG (reference sequence). For the CDR3, the DNA is TGTGCCTGGGATCGAGGGGGACAGGGCGGTGAGCAGTTCTTC. It yields the protein CAWDRGGQGGEQFF.

The genes are TRBV3-1 (or the pseudogene TRBV3-2) and TRBJ2-4; 9 positions match TRBD2. Germline V gene lookup returns CDR1 LGHDT and CDR2 YNNKEL (reference sequence). The length of the CDR3 is 14 residues. After removal of 4 bases from V and 5 bases from J, the junction contained 3 bases not matched to a gene. For the CDR3, the DNA is TGTGCCAGCAGCCGTTCTAGCGGGGAAAACATTCAGTACTTC. Its translation: CASSRSSGENIQYF.

The chain is built from TRBV5-1 and TRBJ1-2; 7 bases agree with TRBD1. The germline V gene has CDR1 SGHRS and CDR2 YFSETQ. This CDR3 region has 14 residues. The J segment lost 3 bases and the V segment lost 0 bases, leaving 2 bases of the junction unmatched. CDR3 loop: CASSLGDRDYGYTF. The CDR3 bases are TGCGCCAGCAGCTTGGGGGACAGAGACTATGGCTACACCTTC.

V gene TRBV4-3 combines with J gene TRBJ1-3, with D hard to call. Trimming shortened V by 0 bases and J by 0 bases, and 6 bases separated the two germline ends. This CDR3 comprises 15 residues. The germline CDR1 and CDR2 sequences are LGHNA and YSLEER. CDR3 sequence (DNA): TGCGCCAGCAGCCAAGAGCCTACCTCTGGAAACACCATATATTTT. Protein sequence: CASSQEPTSGNTIYF.

The V and J genes are TRBV2 and TRBJ1-6, with 8 bases matching TRBD1. Germline loops: CDR1 SNHLY, CDR2 FYNNEI. V lost 5 bases to trimming and J lost 7 bases; unmatched junction nucleotides: 7. The CDR3 sequence is 15 residues long. The CDR3 sequence: CASSLQGARNSPLHF. As DNA, the CDR3 is TGTGCCAGCAGTTTGCAGGGGGCGCGGAATTCACCCCTCCACTTT.

The rearrangement joins TRBV9 to TRBJ2-3; 7 bases fit TRBD2. The CDR3 runs 17 residues. V lost 2 bases, J lost 0 bases, and 9 bases stayed unmatched. Germline-derived CDR1 and CDR2 are SGDLS and YYNGEE. CDR3 sequence: CASSVSASGESTDTQYF. The CDR3 DNA reads TGTGCCAGCAGCGTTTCGGCTAGCGGAGAAAGCACAGATACGCAGTATTTT. Looking up the rest from reference TRBV9 and TRBJ2-3 gives the full variable domain: DSGVTQTPKHLITATGQRVTLRCSPRSGDLSVYWYQQSLDQGLQFLIQYYNGEERAKGNILERFSAQQFPDLHSELNLSSLELGDSALYFCASSVSASGESTDTQYFGPGTRLTVL.

This chain links TRBV7-2 with TRBJ2-1; TRBD1 matches at 8 bases. With V trimmed by 6 bases and J by 2 bases, 6 bases remained unmatched. CDR3 length: 15 residues. Germline lookup yields CDR1 SGHTA and CDR2 FQGNSA. The CDR3 DNA follows: TGTGCCAGCAGTGACAGGGGTCAAGCCTACAATGAGCAGTTCTTC. Its translation: CASSDRGQAYNEQFF.

The chain combines TRBV11-1 with TRBJ2-7; 7 bases agree with TRBD1. The CDR3 extends over 13 amino acids. CDR1 SGHAT and CDR2 FQDESV come from the germline V gene (reference sequence). V was clipped by 4 bases and J by 3 bases; unmatched bases: 3. The DNA of the CDR3 is TGTGCCAGCAGCTACCGGGACAGCTACGAGCAGTACTTC. This gives the protein CASSYRDSYEQYF.

This clone appeared once. CDR3 protein: CASSRRDRDINYGYTF. The DNA of the CDR3 is TGTGCCAGCAGCCGCCGGGACAGGGACATTAACTATGGCTACACCTTC. The V and J genes are TRBV4-2 and TRBJ1-2; 9 nucleotides line up with TRBD1. V lost 4 bases to trimming and J lost 1 base; unmatched junction nucleotides: 7. There are 16 residues in the CDR3. CDR1 is LGHNA and CDR2 is YNFKEQ in the germline V gene.

The chain is built from TRBV5-4 and TRBJ2-1; D possibly corresponds to TRBD1 (6 bases). Per the germline V gene, CDR1 is SGHNT and CDR2 is YYREEE (reference sequence). CDR3 length equals 15 residues. The V end lost 4 bases, the J end lost 2 bases, and 13 bases lay between the germline ends. The CDR3 nucleotides are TGTGCCAGCAGCCGAGGGCAGGGGACCTACAATGAGCAGTTCTTC. Translation: CASSRGQGTYNEQFF.

This clone was found a few times. The chain carries TRBV24-1 and TRBJ1-1; D perhaps matches TRBD1 (5 bases). From germline, CDR1 is KGHDR and CDR2 SFDVKD. V gave up 2 bases and J gave up 9 bases, with 21 bases separating them. The CDR3 covers 16 residues. CDR3 nucleotides: TGTGCCACCAGTGATTCTCGCCCAGGGTCTCTAGGCAAAGCTTTCTTT. It translates to CATSDSRPGSLGKAFF.

J is TRBJ2-1 and V is TRBV7-2, with 8 nucleotides matching TRBD2. The germline gives CDR1 SGHTA, CDR2 FQGNSA. The CDR3 runs to 16 residues. Trimming cost V 2 bases and J 5 bases; bases outside gene matches: 8. The CDR3 reads CASSLFSGGDNNEQFF. DNA for the CDR3: TGTGCCAGCAGCTTATTCTCCGGGGGGGACAACAATGAGCAGTTCTTC.

This clone was counted between two and nine times. This sequence joins TRBV4-3 and TRBJ2-7; weak D call: TRBD1 (5 bases). The germline V and J ends were trimmed by 2 bases and 6 bases, with 11 bases remaining between them. The CDR3 totals 13 residues. Germline-derived CDR1 and CDR2 are LGHNA and YSLEER. The DNA of the CDR3 is TGCGCCAGCAGCCAACAGGGTTTTGGCGAGCAGTACGTC. Amino acid sequence: CASSQQGFGEQYV.

The chain carries TRBV15 and TRBJ1-2; perhaps TRBD1 as D (6 bases). Germline CDR1 reads LNHNV; CDR2 reads YYDKDF (reference sequence). V was shortened by 0 bases and J by 5 bases, with 16 bases between the two germline ends. CDR3 size: 16 residues. The CDR3 DNA sequence: TGTGCCACCAGCAGAGATCTGGGGGCTAGTGGTTATGGCTACACCTTC. Its protein is CATSRDLGASGYGYTF.

This clone came up a few times. J is TRBJ1-2 and V is TRBV4-3; D might be TRBD1 (5 bases). CDR1 is LGHNA and CDR2 is YSLEER in the germline V gene. The CDR3 spans 15 residues. The V and J ends lost 3 bases and 4 bases respectively, with 15 bases between them. The CDR3 region is CASSQGLSPLYGYTF. Written as DNA, the CDR3 is TGCGCCAGCAGCCAGGGACTGTCCCCACTCTATGGCTACACCTTC.